Listed below are T cell receptor beta chains from one sample, sequenced in a study of cytomegalovirus exposure and HLA in healthy donors. Assay: immunoSEQ multiplex PCR; the TCRdb copy retains only in-frame clones and omits some. Of a few hundred thousand clones in the sample, roughly 90% are singletons; the top ten hold approximately 1%. Sequenced sample: PBMCs. Receptor source: a woman aged 18-30 years in good health and CMV-seronegative. The conserved cysteine and the conserved F or W are not part of the CDR3 here.

CDR3aa	v_gene	j_gene
ASSEPGQGSSYEQY	TRBV2	TRBJ2-7
ASSIGTGYGYT	TRBV19	TRBJ1-2
ASSVIERTDTQY	TRBV9	TRBJ2-3
ASSSQGDQPQH	TRBV7-2	TRBJ1-5
ASSAGGVVTF	TRBV19	TRBJ2-1
ASSFGTGMNTEAF	TRBV9	TRBJ1-1
ASSASGYGYGYT	TRBV6-5	TRBJ1-2
ASSLDRQETQY	TRBV9	TRBJ2-5
ASSRILRGEAEKLF	TRBV14	TRBJ1-4
SAGTSNQPQH	TRBV29-1	TRBJ1-5
ASSLYFSPESSYNEQF	TRBV7-6	TRBJ2-1
ASSPSLGSQLD	TRBV7-3	TRBJ1-2
ASSVRRLNTGELF	TRBV9	TRBJ2-2
ASPGRGGTEAF	TRBV10-1	TRBJ1-1
ASSLAGLNNEQF	TRBV4-2	TRBJ2-1
ASSPLAGATSTDTQY	TRBV11-1	TRBJ2-3
ASSLEVTGNTQY	TRBV11-2	TRBJ2-3
ASSYSAGTEAF	TRBV27	TRBJ1-1
ASSPHTSGGATDTQY	TRBV9	TRBJ2-3
AISEGLANDEQF	TRBV10-3	TRBJ2-1
ASSLMDSRGNTIY	TRBV7-4	TRBJ1-3
ASTVSGPNEKLF	TRBV27	TRBJ1-4
SGQGGGGNLFREQF	TRBV29-1	TRBJ2-1
AISEPRSGQVIQPQH	TRBV10-3	TRBJ1-5
AWGQNVRAF	TRBV30	TRBJ1-1
ASSQVVGLGTDTQY	TRBV4-2	TRBJ2-3
ASSQDRGAQPQH	TRBV4-2	TRBJ1-5
ASSPKTGVSYEQY	TRBV19	.
ASSLFRATVPSYT	TRBV5-5	TRBJ1-2
ASSFGQNYGYT	TRBV27	TRBJ1-2
ASSSNRGQVEAF	TRBV7-8	TRBJ1-1
SARFVEQY	TRBV20-1	TRBJ2-7
ASSLTSATYNEQF	TRBV4-3	TRBJ2-1
ASRRGHTYEQY	TRBV11-3	TRBJ2-7
AWNDRAYEQY	TRBV30	TRBJ2-7
ASSIRMLLGELF	TRBV19	TRBJ2-2
ASSYARGADYGYT	TRBV5-6	TRBJ1-2
ASSLAGDSSYEQY	TRBV5-8	TRBJ2-7
ASSQDIDRYTGELF	TRBV4-3	TRBJ2-2
ASAPGLSVRKLF	TRBV7-9	TRBJ1-4
ASSEDRSSYNEQF	TRBV2	TRBJ2-1